This record covers a single T cell receptor beta chain. Its specificity is not known. V dropped 4 bases and J dropped 5 bases, with 12 bases sitting between them. Germline assignment: CDR1 SNHLY and CDR2 FYNNEI. CDR3 length: 14 amino acids. This specimen belongs to a study of monozygotic twins with cystic fibrosis. Findings of the study overall: Co-twins had the most similar V usage for 13 of 16 pairs, J for 8.

TCRdb keeps only in-frame clones here, not all; method: immunoSEQ multiplex PCR. The sample shows approximately 13,000 clones, over 85% of them seen only once. This TCR was sampled from a girl aged 2 to 10 with cystic fibrosis. The specimen was blood. The chain couples TRBV2 to TRBJ2-1; D may match TRBD1 or TRBD2 (6 bases each). CDR3 residues: CASSGQGRNNEQFF. DNA for the CDR3: TGTGCCAGCAGTGGGCAGGGGAGGAACAATGAGCAGTTCTTC.